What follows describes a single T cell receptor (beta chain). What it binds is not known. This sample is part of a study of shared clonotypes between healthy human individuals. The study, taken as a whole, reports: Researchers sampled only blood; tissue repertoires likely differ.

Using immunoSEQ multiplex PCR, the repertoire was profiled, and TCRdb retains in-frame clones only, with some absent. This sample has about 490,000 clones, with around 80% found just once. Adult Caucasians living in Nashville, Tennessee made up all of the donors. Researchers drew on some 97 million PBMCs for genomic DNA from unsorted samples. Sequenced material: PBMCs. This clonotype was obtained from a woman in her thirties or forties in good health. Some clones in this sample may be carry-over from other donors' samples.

CDR3 nucleotide sequence: TGTGCCAGCAGTTACTCGATGGCATATGGCTACACCTTC. It codes for CASSYSMAYGYTF. The genes are TRBV6-6 and TRBJ1-2; D not resolved. The CDR3 runs 13 residues. V shed 0 bases and J shed 5 bases, with 7 bases lying between them. Germline V lookup: CDR1 MNHNY, CDR2 SVGAGI (reference sequence).